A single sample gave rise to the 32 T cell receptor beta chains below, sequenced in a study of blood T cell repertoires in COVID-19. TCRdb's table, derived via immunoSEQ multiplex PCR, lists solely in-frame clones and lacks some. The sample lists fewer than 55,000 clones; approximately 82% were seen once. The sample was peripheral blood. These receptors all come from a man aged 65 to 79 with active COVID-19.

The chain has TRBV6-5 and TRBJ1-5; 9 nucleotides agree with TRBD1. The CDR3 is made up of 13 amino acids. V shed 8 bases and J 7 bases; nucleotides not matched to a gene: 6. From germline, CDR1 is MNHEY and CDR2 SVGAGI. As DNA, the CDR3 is TGTGCCAGCGGAACAGGGGGCTGGCAGCCCCAGCATTTT. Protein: CASGTGGWQPQHF.

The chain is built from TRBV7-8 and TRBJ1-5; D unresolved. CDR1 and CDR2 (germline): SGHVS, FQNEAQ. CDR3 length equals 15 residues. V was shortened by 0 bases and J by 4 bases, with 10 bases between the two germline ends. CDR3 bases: TGTGCCAGCAGCTTAGCGCGATCCCCGAATCAGCCCCAGCATTTT. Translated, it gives CASSLARSPNQPQHF.

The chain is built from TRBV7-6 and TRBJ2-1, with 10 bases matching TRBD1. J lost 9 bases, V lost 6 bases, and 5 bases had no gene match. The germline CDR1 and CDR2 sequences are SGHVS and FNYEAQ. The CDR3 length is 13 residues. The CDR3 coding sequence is TGTGCCAGCAGTGACAGGGGGCTTGGTGAGCAGTTCTTC. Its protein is CASSDRGLGEQFF.

This CDR3 is CALALSGNTIYF. In DNA form, the CDR3 reads TGTGCCCTGGCTCTCTCTGGAAACACCATATATTTT. The chain employs TRBV30 and TRBJ1-3; D not resolved. CDR1 GTSNPN and CDR2 SVGIG come from the germline V gene (reference sequence). This CDR3 is built from 12 residues. Trimming cost V 8 bases and J 0 bases, with 8 bases left between them.

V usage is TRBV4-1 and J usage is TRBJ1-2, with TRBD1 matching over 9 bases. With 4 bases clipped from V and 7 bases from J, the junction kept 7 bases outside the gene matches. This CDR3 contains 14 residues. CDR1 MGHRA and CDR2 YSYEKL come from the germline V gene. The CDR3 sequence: CASSLGQGLSGYTF. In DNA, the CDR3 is TGCGCCAGCAGCCTAGGACAGGGGTTAAGTGGCTACACCTTC.

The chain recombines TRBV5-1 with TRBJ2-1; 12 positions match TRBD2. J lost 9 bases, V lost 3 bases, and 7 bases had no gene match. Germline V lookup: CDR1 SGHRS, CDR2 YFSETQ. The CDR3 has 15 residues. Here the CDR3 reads CASSSSLAGGSEQFF. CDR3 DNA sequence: TGCGCCAGCAGCTCGTCCCTAGCGGGGGGGAGTGAGCAGTTCTTC.

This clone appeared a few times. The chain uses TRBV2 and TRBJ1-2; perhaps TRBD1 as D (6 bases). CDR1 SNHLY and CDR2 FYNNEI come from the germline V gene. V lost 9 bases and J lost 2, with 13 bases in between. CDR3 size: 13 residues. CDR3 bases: TGTGCCAGACTACAGGGACCAAACTATGGCTACACCTTC. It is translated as CARLQGPNYGYTF.

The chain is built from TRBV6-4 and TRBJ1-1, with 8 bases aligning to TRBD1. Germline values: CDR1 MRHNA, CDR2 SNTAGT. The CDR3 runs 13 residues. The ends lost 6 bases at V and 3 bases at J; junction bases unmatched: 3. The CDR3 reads CASRLQGDTEAFF. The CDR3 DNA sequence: TGTGCCAGCAGACTACAGGGGGACACTGAAGCTTTCTTT.

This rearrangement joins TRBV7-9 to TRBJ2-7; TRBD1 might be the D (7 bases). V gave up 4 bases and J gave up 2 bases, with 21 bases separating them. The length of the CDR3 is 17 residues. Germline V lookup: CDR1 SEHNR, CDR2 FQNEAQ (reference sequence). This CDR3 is CASSWGETGFPTYEQYF. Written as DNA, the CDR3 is TGTGCCAGCAGCTGGGGGGAGACAGGGTTCCCCACCTACGAGCAGTACTTC. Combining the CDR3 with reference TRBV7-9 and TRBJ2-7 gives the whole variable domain DTGVSQNPRHKITKRGQNVTFRCDPISEHNRLYWYRQTLGQGPEFLTYFQNEAQLEKSRLLSDRFSAERPKGSFSTLEIQRTEQGDSAMYLCASSWGETGFPTYEQYFGPGTRLTVT.

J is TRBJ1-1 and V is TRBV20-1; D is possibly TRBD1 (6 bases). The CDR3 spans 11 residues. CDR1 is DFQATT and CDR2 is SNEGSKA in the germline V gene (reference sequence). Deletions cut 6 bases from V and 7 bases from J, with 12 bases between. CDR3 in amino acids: CSAFRTVEAFF. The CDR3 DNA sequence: TGCAGTGCCTTCCGGACAGTTGAAGCTTTCTTT.

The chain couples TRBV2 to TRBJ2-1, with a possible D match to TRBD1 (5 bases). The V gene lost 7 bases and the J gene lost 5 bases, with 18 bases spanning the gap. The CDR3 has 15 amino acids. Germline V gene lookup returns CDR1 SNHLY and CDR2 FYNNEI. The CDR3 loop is CASTPRNRLDNEQFF. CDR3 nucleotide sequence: TGTGCCAGCACCCCGAGAAACAGGTTGGACAATGAGCAGTTCTTC.

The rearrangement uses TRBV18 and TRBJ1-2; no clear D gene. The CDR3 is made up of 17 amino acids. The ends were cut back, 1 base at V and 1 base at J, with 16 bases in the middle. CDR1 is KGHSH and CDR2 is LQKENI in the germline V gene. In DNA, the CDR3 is TGTGCCAGCTCACCACTTAGATTTAGTTCGAGTAACTATGGCTACACCTTC. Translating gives CASSPLRFSSSNYGYTF.

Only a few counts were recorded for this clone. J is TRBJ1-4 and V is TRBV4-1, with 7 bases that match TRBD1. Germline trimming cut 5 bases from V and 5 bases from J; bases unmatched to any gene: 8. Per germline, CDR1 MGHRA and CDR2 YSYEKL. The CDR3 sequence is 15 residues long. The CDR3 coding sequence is TGCGCCAGCAGCGTCCAGGGGGGAGGAAATGAAAAACTGTTTTTT. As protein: CASSVQGGGNEKLFF.

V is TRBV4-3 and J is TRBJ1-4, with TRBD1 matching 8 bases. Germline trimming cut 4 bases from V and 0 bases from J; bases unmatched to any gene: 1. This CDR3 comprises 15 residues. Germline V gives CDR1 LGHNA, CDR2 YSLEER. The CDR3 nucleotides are TGCGCCAGCAGCCTACAGGGGGCAACTAATGAAAAACTGTTTTTT. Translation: CASSLQGATNEKLFF.

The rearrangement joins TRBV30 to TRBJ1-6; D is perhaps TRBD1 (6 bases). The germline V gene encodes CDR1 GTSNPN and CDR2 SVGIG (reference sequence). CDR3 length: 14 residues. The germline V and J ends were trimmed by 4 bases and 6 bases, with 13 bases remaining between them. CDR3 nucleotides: TGTGCCTGGAAACCAGGGGCGCTTAATTCACCCCTCCACTTT. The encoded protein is CAWKPGALNSPLHF.

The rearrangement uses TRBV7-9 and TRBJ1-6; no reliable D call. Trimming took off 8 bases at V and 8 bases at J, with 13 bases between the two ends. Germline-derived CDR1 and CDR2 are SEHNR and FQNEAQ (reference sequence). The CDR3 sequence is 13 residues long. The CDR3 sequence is CASAEQPDSPLHF. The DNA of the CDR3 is TGTGCCAGCGCTGAACAACCTGATTCACCCCTCCACTTT. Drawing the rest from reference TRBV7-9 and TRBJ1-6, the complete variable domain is DTGVSQNPRHKITKRGQNVTFRCDPISEHNRLYWYRQTLGQGPEFLTYFQNEAQLEKSRLLSDRFSAERPKGSFSTLEIQRTEQGDSAMYLCASAEQPDSPLHFGNGTRLTVT.

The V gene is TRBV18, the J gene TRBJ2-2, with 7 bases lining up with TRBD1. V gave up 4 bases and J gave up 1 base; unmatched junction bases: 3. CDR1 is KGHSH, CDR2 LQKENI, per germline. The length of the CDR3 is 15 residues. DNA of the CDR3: TGTGCCAGCTCACTCGGACAGGTGAACACCGGGGAGCTGTTTTTT. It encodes CASSLGQVNTGELFF.

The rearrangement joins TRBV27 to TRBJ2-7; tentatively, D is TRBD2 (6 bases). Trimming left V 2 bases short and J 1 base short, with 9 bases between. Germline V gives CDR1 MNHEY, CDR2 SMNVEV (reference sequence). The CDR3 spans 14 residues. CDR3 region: CASSLIAGSYEQYF. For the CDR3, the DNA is TGTGCCAGCAGTTTAATTGCGGGGTCCTACGAGCAGTACTTC.

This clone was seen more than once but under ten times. The CDR3, as DNA: TGTGCCAGCAGCTCGACAGGGCACTATGGCTACACCTTC. Protein product: CASSSTGHYGYTF. This chain joins TRBV7-9 and TRBJ1-2; 7 bases line up with TRBD1. Trimming cost V 4 bases and J 3 bases; bases outside gene matches: 2. CDR3 length: 13 amino acids. Per the germline V gene, CDR1 is SEHNR and CDR2 is FQNEAQ (reference sequence).

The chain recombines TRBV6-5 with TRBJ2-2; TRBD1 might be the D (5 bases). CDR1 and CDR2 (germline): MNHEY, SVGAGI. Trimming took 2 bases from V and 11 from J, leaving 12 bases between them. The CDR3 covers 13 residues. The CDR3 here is CASSYMAGSELFF. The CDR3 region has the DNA TGTGCCAGCAGTTACATGGCAGGGTCAGAGCTGTTTTTT.

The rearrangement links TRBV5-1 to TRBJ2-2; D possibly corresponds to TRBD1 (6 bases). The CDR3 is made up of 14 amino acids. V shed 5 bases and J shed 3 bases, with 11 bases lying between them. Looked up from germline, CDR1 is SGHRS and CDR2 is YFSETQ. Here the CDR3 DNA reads TGCGCCAGCAGGATGGACAGCTACACCGGGGAGCTGTTTTTT. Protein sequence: CASRMDSYTGELFF.

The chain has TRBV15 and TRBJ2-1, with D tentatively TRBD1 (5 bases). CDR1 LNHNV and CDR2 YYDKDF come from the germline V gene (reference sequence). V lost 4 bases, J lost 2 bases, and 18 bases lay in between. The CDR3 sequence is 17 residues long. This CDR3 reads CATSKRSDSRAYNEQFF. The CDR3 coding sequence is TGTGCCACCAGCAAAAGGTCTGACAGCCGTGCCTACAATGAGCAGTTCTTC.

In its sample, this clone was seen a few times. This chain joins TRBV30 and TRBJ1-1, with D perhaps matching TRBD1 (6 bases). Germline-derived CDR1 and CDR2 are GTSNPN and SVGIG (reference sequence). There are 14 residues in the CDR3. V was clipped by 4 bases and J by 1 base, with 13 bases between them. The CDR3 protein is CAWNTQQGNTEAFF. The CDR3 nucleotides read TGTGCCTGGAACACACAACAGGGGAACACTGAAGCTTTCTTT.

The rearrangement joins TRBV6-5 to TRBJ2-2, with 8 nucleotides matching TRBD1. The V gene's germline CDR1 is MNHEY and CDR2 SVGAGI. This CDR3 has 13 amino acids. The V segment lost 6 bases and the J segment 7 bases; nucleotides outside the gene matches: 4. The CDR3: CASSAQGVGELFF. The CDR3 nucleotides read TGTGCCAGCAGCGCACAGGGGGTCGGGGAGCTGTTTTTT.

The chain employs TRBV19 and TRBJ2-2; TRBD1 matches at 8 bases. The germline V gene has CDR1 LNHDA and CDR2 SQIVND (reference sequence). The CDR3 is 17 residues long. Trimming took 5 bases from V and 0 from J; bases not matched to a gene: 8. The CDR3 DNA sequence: TGTGCCAGTAGTTCCCACAGGGGGTCTCCGAACACCGGGGAGCTGTTTTTT. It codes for CASSSHRGSPNTGELFF.

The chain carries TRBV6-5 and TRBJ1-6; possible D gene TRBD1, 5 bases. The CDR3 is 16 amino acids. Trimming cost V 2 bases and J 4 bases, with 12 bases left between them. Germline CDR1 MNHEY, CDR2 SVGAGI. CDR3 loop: CASSYGTGGYNSPLHF. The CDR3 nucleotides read TGTGCCAGCAGTTACGGGACCGGGGGGTATAATTCACCCCTCCACTTT.

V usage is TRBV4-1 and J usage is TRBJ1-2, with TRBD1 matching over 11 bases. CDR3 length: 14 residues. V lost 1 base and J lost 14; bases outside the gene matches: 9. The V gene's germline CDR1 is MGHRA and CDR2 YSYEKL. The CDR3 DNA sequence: TGCGCCAGCAGCCAAGGGTCCGGACAGGGGGCCGGAACCTTC. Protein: CASSQGSGQGAGTF.

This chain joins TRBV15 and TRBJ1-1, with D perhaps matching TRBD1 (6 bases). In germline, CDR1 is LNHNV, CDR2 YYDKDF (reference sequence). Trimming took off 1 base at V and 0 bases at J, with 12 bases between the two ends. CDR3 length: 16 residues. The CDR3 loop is CATSRGDTEMNTEAFF. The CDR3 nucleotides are TGTGCCACCAGCAGAGGGGACACCGAAATGAACACTGAAGCTTTCTTT.

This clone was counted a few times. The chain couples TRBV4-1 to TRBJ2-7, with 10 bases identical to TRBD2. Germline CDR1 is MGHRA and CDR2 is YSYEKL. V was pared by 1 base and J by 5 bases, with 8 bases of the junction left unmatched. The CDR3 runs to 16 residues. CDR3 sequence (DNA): TGCGCCAGCAGCCAAGGGCTACCCGGGACTAGCGACGAGCAGTACTTC. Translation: CASSQGLPGTSDEQYF.

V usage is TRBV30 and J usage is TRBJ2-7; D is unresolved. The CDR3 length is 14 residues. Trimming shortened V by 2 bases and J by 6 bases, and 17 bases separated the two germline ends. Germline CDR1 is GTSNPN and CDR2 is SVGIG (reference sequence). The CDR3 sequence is CAWSSIGGSAEQYF. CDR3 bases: TGTGCCTGGAGTTCAATCGGCGGTTCGGCCGAGCAGTACTTC.

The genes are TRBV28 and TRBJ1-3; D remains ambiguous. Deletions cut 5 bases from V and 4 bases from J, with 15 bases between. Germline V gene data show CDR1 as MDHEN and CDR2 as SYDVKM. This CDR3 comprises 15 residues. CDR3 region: CASSPVAGIGNTIYF. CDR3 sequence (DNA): TGTGCCAGCAGTCCCGTGGCGGGGATCGGAAACACCATATATTTT.

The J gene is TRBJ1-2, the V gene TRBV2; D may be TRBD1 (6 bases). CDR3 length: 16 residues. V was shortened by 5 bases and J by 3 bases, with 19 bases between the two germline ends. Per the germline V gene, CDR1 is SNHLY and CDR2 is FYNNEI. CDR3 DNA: TGTGCCAGCAGTCAAATAACAGGGCCAGGGGACTATGGCTACACCTTC. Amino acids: CASSQITGPGDYGYTF. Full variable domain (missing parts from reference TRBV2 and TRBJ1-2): EPEVTQTPSHQVTQMGQEVILRCVPISNHLYFYWYRQILGQKVEFLVSFYNNEISEKSEIFDDQFSVERPDGSNFTLKIRSTKLEDSAMYFCASSQITGPGDYGYTFGSGTRLTVV.